This passage covers 19 T cell receptor beta chains from one sample sequenced in a study of Ad26.COV2.S vaccination and SARS-CoV-2 variants. Clones were sequenced by immunoSEQ multiplex PCR, and TCRdb holds only the in-frame ones, with some missing. The table records about 330,000 clones, about nine tenths of them present only once. As for treatment: around 19 received Ad26.COV2.S at low or high dose, single or two shots; about 5 received placebo; per-sample allocation not given. Repertoires come from day 63 after the first vaccine or placebo injection. The sample consisted of peripheral blood, taken in a trial of Ad26.COV2.S vaccine versus placebo. The receptor source for this set is a person between 18 and 60 years old who received the Ad26.COV2.S COVID-19 vaccine or a placebo.

The chain uses TRBV3-1 (or the pseudogene TRBV3-2) and TRBJ2-1, with 9 bases aligning to TRBD1. Germline trimming cut 0 bases from V and 0 bases from J; bases unmatched to any gene: 18. The germline V gene has CDR1 LGHDT and CDR2 YNNKEL (reference sequence). The CDR3 covers 22 residues. The CDR3 here is CASSQDAGQGTLAVSSYNEQFF. DNA of the CDR3: TGTGCCAGCAGCCAAGACGCCGGACAGGGGACCTTAGCGGTTAGCTCCTACAATGAGCAGTTCTTC.

The chain couples TRBV3-1 (or the pseudogene TRBV3-2) to TRBJ2-5; D perhaps matches TRBD2 (6 bases). V lost 4 bases to trimming and J lost 1 base, with 10 bases between them. CDR1 and CDR2 (germline): LGHDT, YNNKEL (reference sequence). The CDR3 is 14 amino acids. The CDR3 loop reads CASSPRDFQETQYF. The CDR3 bases are TGTGCCAGCAGCCCCCGGGACTTCCAAGAGACCCAGTACTTC.

J is TRBJ2-2 and V is TRBV5-8, with a tentative D call TRBD1 (6 bases). V lost 4 bases to trimming and J lost 2 bases, with 12 bases between them. CDR1 SGHTS and CDR2 YDEGEE come from the germline V gene. The CDR3 is made up of 15 amino acids. The CDR3 spells CASSLGQLNTGELFF. CDR3 in DNA: TGTGCCAGCAGCCTCGGACAGCTTAACACCGGGGAGCTGTTTTTT.

The rearrangement links TRBV2 to TRBJ1-5; no reliable D call. With 7 bases removed from V and 5 bases from J, the gap between germline ends came to 12 bases. This CDR3 is built from 13 residues. In germline, CDR1 is SNHLY, CDR2 FYNNEI. Here the CDR3 DNA reads TGTGCCAGCACTCCCCGGCCCGATCAGCCCCAGCATTTT. It encodes CASTPRPDQPQHF.

This sequence joins TRBV3-1 (or the pseudogene TRBV3-2) and TRBJ1-3; no clear D. CDR1 LGHDT and CDR2 YNNKEL come from the germline V gene (reference sequence). V lost 1 base and J lost 0, with 4 bases in between. CDR3 length: 14 residues. CDR3 region: CASSQGHSGNTIYF. Written as DNA, the CDR3 is TGTGCCAGCAGCCAAGGGCACTCTGGAAACACCATATATTTT.

The chain carries TRBV7-8 and TRBJ2-1, with D possibly matching TRBD2 (5 bases). The CDR3 length is 15 residues. V was trimmed by 5 bases and J by 5 bases, leaving 16 bases between them. Looked up from germline, CDR1 is SGHVS and CDR2 is FQNEAQ. The CDR3 nucleotides are TGTGCCAGCAGCCCCTCGGGTGGGAGAAACAATGAGCAGTTCTTC. Amino acids: CASSPSGGRNNEQFF.

This chain uses TRBV19 with TRBJ1-1; D not resolved. The CDR3 extends over 13 amino acids. The V end lost 4 bases, the J end lost 5 bases, and 11 bases lay between the germline ends. Germline V gene data show CDR1 as LNHDA and CDR2 as SQIVND (reference sequence). Written as DNA, the CDR3 is TGTGCCAGTAGTACCCTTGGCCGGACTGAAGCTTTCTTT. Translating it yields CASSTLGRTEAFF. The variable domain in full, completed from reference TRBV19 and TRBJ1-1, reads DGGITQSPKYLFRKEGQNVTLSCEQNLNHDAMYWYRQDPGQGLRLIYYSQIVNDFQKGDIAEGYSVSREKKESFPLTVTSAQKNPTAFYLCASSTLGRTEAFFGQGTRLTVV.

V is TRBV9 and J is TRBJ1-4, with a tentative D call TRBD1 (5 bases). Germline lookup yields CDR1 SGDLS and CDR2 YYNGEE. The CDR3 loop spans 13 amino acids. The germline V and J ends were trimmed by 6 bases and 4 bases, with 10 bases remaining between them. CDR3 sequence (DNA): TGTGCCAGCAACACGGACATTAATGAAAAACTGTTTTTT. Its protein product is CASNTDINEKLFF.

This chain uses TRBV19 with TRBJ1-1; no firm D call. The V end lost 2 bases, the J end lost 0 bases, and 4 bases lay between the germline ends. Germline loops: CDR1 LNHDA, CDR2 SQIVND (reference sequence). CDR3 length: 13 amino acids. The CDR3 loop reads CASSIKVNTEAFF. The CDR3 DNA sequence: TGTGCCAGTAGTATAAAAGTGAACACTGAAGCTTTCTTT.

The genes are TRBV28 and TRBJ1-3; possible D gene TRBD1, 6 bases. The CDR3 sequence is 17 residues long. With 6 bases removed from V and 3 bases from J, the gap between germline ends came to 21 bases. In germline, CDR1 is MDHEN, CDR2 SYDVKM. The CDR3 sequence: CASSLYRGAWVGNTIYF. CDR3 sequence (DNA): TGTGCCAGCAGCCTCTATCGGGGGGCCTGGGTTGGAAACACCATATATTTT.

CDR3 nucleotides: TGTGCCAGCAGCCAAGAACAGGGACCCTCCTACAATGAGCAGTTCTTC. It yields the protein CASSQEQGPSYNEQFF. This chain joins TRBV4-2 and TRBJ2-1; maybe TRBD1 (6 bases). V shed 0 bases and J shed 0 bases, with 9 bases lying between them. The germline V gene has CDR1 LGHNA and CDR2 YNFKEQ. This CDR3 has 16 amino acids.

The V and J genes are TRBV30 and TRBJ1-1; 9 bases are shared with TRBD1. With V trimmed by 8 bases and J by 7 bases, 5 bases remained unmatched. CDR1 and CDR2 (germline): GTSNPN, SVGIG (reference sequence). The CDR3 has 11 residues. CDR3 in DNA: TGTGCCGCGGGACAGGGAAATGAAGCTTTCTTT. Translated, it gives CAAGQGNEAFF.

The V and J genes are TRBV29-1 and TRBJ2-5; D tentatively reads TRBD1 or TRBD2 (6 bases each). Germline CDR1 reads SQVTM; CDR2 reads ANQGSEA. The V gene lost 5 bases and the J gene lost 2 bases, with 18 bases spanning the gap. CDR3 size: 15 residues. The DNA of the CDR3 is TGCAGCGTTTCAGGGGTGACGGGGGCTCAAGAGACCCAGTACTTC. As protein: CSVSGVTGAQETQYF.

CDR3 residues: CASSIEGLLRWREGRNEQFF. CDR3 DNA sequence: TGTGCCAGTAGTATTGAGGGGTTATTGCGTTGGCGGGAGGGCCGCAATGAGCAGTTCTTC. The chain uses TRBV19 and TRBJ2-1, with 9 bases that match TRBD2. CDR1 and CDR2 from the germline V gene are LNHDA and SQIVND (reference sequence). With V trimmed by 3 bases and J by 6 bases, 21 bases remained unmatched. The CDR3 contains 20 residues.

The gene calls are TRBV29-1 and TRBJ2-2; D unclear. CDR1 is SQVTM, CDR2 ANQGSEA, per germline. The CDR3 sequence is 14 residues long. The V end was cut by 6 bases, the J end by 0 bases, with 11 bases between. The CDR3 reads CSVRDIPNTGELFF. CDR3 coding DNA: TGCAGCGTCCGTGACATACCGAACACCGGGGAGCTGTTTTTT.

The rearrangement joins TRBV2 to TRBJ2-4; no clear D. CDR1 is SNHLY, CDR2 FYNNEI, per germline. The V gene lost 3 bases and the J gene lost 6 bases, with 18 bases spanning the gap. The length of the CDR3 is 16 residues. Here the CDR3 DNA reads TGTGCCAGCAGTGACCCCGGCGGCAGATGGGGAAACATTCAGTACTTC. This translates into CASSDPGGRWGNIQYF.

V is TRBV3-1 (or the pseudogene TRBV3-2) and J is TRBJ1-1; maybe TRBD1 (6 bases). Germline loops: CDR1 LGHDT, CDR2 YNNKEL (reference sequence). The CDR3 loop spans 16 amino acids. The germline V and J ends were trimmed by 1 base and 5 bases, with 17 bases remaining between them. This CDR3 is CASSQGASLTGTEAFF. The CDR3 DNA reads TGTGCCAGCAGCCAAGGGGCTTCCCTCACAGGGACTGAAGCTTTCTTT.

This sequence joins TRBV6-5 and TRBJ2-4; TRBD2 agrees at 10 bases. The CDR3 consists of 11 residues. The germline CDR1 and CDR2 sequences are MNHEY and SVGAGI. Losses at the gene ends were 8 bases for V and 13 bases for J; bases not matched to a gene: 5. CDR3 coding DNA: TGTGCCAGCCAGCGGGGGGGGGCGCAGTACTTC. Translated, it gives CASQRGGAQYF.

The chain uses TRBV10-1 and TRBJ1-5, with TRBD1 matching 9 bases. CDR3 length: 16 amino acids. The trim removed 6 bases at V and 3 bases at J, leaving 9 bases unmatched. Germline assignment: CDR1 WNHNN and CDR2 SYGVQD (reference sequence). The CDR3 sequence is CASRYDRGGINQPQHF. CDR3 DNA sequence: TGCGCCAGCAGATACGACAGGGGGGGGATCAATCAGCCCCAGCATTTT.